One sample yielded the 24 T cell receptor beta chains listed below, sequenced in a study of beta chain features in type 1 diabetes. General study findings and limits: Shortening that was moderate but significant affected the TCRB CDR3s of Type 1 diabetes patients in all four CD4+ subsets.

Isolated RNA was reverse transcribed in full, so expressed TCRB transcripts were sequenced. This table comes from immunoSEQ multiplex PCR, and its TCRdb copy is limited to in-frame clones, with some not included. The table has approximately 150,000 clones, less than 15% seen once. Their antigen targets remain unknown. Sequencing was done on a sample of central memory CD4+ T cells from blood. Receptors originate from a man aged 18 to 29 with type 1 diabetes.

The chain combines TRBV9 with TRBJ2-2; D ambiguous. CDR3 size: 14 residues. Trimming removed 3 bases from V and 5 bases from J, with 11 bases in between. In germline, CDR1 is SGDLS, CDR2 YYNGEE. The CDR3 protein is CASSASGLTGELFF. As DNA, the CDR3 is TGTGCCAGCAGCGCCTCGGGTCTTACCGGGGAGCTGTTTTTT.

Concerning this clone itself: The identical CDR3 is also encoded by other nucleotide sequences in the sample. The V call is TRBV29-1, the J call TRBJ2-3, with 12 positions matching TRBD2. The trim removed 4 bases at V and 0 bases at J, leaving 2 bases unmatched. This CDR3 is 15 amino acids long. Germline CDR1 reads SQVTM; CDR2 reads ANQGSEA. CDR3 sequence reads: CSVGLAGGSTDTQYF. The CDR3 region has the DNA TGCAGCGTTGGGCTAGCGGGGGGGAGCACAGATACGCAGTATTTT.

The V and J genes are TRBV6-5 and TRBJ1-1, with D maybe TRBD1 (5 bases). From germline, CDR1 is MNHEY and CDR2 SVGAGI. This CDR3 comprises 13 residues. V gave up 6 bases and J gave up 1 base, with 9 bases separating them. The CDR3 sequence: CASRNGQNTEAFF. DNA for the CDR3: TGTGCCAGCAGAAACGGACAGAACACTGAAGCTTTCTTT.

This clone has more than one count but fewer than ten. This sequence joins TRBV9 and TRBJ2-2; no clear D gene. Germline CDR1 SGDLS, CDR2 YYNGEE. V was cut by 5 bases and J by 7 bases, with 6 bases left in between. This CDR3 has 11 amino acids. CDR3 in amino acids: CASSLYGELFF. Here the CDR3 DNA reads TGTGCCAGCAGTTTATACGGGGAGCTGTTTTTT.

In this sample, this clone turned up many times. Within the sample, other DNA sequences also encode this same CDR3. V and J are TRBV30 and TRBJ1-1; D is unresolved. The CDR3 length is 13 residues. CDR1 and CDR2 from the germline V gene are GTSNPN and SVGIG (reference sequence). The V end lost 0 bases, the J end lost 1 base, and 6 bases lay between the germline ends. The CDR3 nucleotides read TGTGCCTGGAGTGTCGGGCAGAACACTGAAGCTTTCTTT. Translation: CAWSVGQNTEAFF.

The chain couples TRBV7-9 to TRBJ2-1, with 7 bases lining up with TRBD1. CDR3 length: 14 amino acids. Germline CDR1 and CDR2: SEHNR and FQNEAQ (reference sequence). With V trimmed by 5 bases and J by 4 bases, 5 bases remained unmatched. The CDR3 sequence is CASSPGTAYNEQFF. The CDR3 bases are TGTGCCAGCAGCCCCGGGACAGCTTACAATGAGCAGTTCTTC.

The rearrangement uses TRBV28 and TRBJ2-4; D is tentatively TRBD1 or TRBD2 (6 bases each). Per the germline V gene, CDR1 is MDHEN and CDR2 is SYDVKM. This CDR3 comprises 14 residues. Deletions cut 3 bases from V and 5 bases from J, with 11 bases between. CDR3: CASSFHGGQNIQYF. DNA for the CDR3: TGTGCCAGCAGTTTTCACGGGGGCCAAAACATTCAGTACTTC.

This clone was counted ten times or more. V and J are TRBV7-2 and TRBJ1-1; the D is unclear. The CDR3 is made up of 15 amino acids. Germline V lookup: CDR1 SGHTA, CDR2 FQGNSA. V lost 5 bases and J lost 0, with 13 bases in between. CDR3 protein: CASSVQALLNTEAFF. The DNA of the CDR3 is TGTGCCAGCAGCGTCCAGGCGTTGCTGAACACTGAAGCTTTCTTT.

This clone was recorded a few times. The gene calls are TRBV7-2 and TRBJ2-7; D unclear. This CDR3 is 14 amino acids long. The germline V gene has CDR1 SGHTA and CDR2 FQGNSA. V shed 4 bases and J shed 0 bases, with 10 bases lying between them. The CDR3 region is CASSSPATSYEQYF. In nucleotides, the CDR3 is TGTGCCAGCAGCTCCCCGGCCACCTCCTACGAGCAGTACTTC.

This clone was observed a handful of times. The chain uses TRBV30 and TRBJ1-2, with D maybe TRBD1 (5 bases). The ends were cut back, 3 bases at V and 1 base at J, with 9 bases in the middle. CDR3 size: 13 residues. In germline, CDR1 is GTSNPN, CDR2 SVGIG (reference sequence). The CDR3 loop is CAWRDDSNYGYTF. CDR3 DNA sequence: TGTGCCTGGAGGGACGACAGTAACTATGGCTACACCTTC.

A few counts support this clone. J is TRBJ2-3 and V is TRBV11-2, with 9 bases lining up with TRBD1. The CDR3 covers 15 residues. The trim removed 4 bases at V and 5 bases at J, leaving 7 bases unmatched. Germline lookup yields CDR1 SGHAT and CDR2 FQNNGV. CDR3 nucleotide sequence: TGTGCCAGCAGCTACACCCCGGACAGGGGAGATACGCAGTATTTT. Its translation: CASSYTPDRGDTQYF.

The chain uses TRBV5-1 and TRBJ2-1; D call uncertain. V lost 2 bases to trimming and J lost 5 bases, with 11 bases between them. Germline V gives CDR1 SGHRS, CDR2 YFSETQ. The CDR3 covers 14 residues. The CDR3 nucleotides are TGCGCCAGCAGCTTAGGGATGTCCGACAATGAGCAGTTCTTC. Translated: CASSLGMSDNEQFF. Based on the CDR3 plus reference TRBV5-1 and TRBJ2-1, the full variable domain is KAGVTQTPRYLIKTRGQQVTLSCSPISGHRSVSWYQQTPGQGLQFLFEYFSETQRNKGNFPGRFSGRQFSNSRSEMNVSTLELGDSALYLCASSLGMSDNEQFFGPGTRLTVL.

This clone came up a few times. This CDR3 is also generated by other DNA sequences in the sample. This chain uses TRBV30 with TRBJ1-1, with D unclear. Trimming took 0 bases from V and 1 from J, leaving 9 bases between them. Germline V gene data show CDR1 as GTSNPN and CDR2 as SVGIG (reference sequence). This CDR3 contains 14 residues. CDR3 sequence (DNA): TGTGCCTGGAGTGTAGGTCTGGGGAACACTGAAGCTTTCTTT. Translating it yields CAWSVGLGNTEAFF.

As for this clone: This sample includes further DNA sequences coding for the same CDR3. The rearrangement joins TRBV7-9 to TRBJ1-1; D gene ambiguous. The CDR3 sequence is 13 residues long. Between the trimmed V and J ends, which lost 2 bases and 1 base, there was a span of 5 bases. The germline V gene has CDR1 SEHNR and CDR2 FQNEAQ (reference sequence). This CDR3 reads CASSLRENTEAFF. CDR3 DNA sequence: TGTGCCAGCAGCTTACGAGAGAACACTGAAGCTTTCTTT.

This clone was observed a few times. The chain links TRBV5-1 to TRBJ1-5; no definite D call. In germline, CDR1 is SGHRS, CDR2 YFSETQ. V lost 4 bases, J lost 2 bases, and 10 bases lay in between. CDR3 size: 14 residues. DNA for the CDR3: TGCGCCAGCAGCGAGAGAGGTGGCAATCAGCCCCAGCATTTT. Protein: CASSERGGNQPQHF.

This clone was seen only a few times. The CDR3 DNA reads TGTGCCAGCAGCTCCCACAGGGAGGCTAACTATGGCTACACCTTC. Protein: CASSSHREANYGYTF. The rearrangement joins TRBV7-9 to TRBJ1-2, with D possibly TRBD1 on 6 matching bases. This CDR3 contains 15 residues. Looked up from germline, CDR1 is SEHNR and CDR2 is FQNEAQ (reference sequence). V lost 4 bases and J 0 bases, leaving 12 bases between the germline ends.

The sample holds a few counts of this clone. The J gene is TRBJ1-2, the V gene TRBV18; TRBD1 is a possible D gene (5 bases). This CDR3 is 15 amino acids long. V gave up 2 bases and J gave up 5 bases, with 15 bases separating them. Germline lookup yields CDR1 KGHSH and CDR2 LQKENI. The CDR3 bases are TGTGCCAGCTCACCAGAGGGGCCCAGAGAATATGGCTACACCTTC. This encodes CASSPEGPREYGYTF.

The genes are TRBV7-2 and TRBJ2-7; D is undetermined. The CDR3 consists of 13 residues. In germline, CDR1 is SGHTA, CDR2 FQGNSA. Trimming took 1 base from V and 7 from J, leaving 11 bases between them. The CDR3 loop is CASSLGPVGEQYF. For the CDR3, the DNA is TGTGCCAGCAGCTTAGGCCCGGTGGGGGAGCAGTACTTC.

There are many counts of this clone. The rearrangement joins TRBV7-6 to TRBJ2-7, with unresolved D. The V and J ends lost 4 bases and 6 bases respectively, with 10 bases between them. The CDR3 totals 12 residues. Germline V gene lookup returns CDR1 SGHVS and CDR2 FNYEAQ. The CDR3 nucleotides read TGTGCCAGCAGCTCTACCACTCCCGAGCAGTACTTC. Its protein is CASSSTTPEQYF.

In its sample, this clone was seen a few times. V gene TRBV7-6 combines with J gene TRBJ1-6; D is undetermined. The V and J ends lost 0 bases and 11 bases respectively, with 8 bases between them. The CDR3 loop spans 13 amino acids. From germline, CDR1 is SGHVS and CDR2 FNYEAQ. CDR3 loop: CASSLAVGTPLHF. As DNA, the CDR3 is TGTGCCAGCAGCTTAGCGGTGGGAACACCCCTCCACTTT.

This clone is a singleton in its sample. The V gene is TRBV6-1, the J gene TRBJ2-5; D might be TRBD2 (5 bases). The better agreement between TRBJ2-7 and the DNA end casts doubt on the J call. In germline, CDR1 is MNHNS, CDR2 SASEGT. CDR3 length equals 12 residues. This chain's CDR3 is CANGDYNYEQYF. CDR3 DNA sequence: TGTGCCAATGGAGACTACAACTACGAGCAGTACTTC.

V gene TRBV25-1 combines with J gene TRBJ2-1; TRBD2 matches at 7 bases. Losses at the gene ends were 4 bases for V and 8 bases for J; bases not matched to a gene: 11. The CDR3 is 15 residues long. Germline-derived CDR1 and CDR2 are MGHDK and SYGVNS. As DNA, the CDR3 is TGTGCCAGCAGTGCCGAGCGAGCGGGGTGGCATGAGCAGTTCTTC. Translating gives CASSAERAGWHEQFF.

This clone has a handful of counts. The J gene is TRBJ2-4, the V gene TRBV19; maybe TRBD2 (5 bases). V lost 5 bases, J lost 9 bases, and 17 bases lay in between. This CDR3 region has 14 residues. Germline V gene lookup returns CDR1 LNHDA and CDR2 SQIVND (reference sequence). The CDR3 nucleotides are TGTGCCAGTAGTGAGGAACAGTCTGGAGGCATTCAGTACTTC. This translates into CASSEEQSGGIQYF.

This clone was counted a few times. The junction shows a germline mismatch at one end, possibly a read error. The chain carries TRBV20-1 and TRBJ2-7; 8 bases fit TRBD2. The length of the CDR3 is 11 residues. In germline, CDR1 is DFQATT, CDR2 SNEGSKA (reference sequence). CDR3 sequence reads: CSARGTSSSFF. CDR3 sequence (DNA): TGCAGTGCTAGAGGGACTAGCTCGTCGTTCTTC.